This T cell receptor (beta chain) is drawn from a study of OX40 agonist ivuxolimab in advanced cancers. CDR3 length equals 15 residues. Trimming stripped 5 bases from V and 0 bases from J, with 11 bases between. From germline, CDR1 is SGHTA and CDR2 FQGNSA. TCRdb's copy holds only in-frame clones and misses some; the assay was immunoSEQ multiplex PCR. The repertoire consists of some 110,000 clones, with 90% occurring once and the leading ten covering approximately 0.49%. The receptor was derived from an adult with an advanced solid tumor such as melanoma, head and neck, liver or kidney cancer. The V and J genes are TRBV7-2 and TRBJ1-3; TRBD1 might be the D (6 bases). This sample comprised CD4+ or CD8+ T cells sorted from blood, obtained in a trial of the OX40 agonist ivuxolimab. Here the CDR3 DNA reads TGTGCCAGCAGCCGCGGACAGCCCTCTGGAAACACCATATATTTT. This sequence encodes CASSRGQPSGNTIYF.